A selection of T cell receptor beta chains follows, all from one sample in a study of blood T cell repertoires in COVID-19. The protocol was immunoSEQ multiplex PCR, while the TCRdb copy is restricted to in-frame clones and leaves out a portion. The sample holds approximately 61,000 clones, around 73% seen once. The sequenced sample was peripheral blood. The receptors stem from a man of 80 years or more with active or convalescent COVID-19. The CDR3 runs from the conserved cysteine through the conserved F or W. The D gene is left open where the match is weak. The size field is filled for only some rows; it gives once, few, many or a size class.

TRBJ1-3 many TRBV5-5 NA CASSLTSTFGTGNTIYF TGTGCCAGCAGCTTGACTTCTACTTTTGGTACTGGAAACACCATATATTTT
TRBJ1-3 few TRBV9 NA CASSPMGGSGNTIYF TGTGCCAGCAGCCCCATGGGGGGCTCTGGAAACACCATATATTTT
TRBJ2-2 NA TRBV28 NA CASSLSGSGELFF TGTGCCAGCAGTTTATCTGGCTCCGGGGAGCTGTTTTTT
TRBJ1-3 NA TRBV18 TRBD1 CASSPQQGRSGNTIYF TGTGCCAGCTCGCCACAACAGGGGAGGTCTGGAAACACCATATATTTT
TRBJ2-7 NA TRBV5-1 TRBD1 CASSWKDRGEQYF TGCGCCAGCAGCTGGAAGGACAGGGGCGAGCAGTACTTC
TRBJ1-1 NA TRBV5-1 TRBD1 CASSLEGANTEAFF TGCGCCAGCAGCTTGGAGGGGGCGAACACTGAAGCTTTCTTT
TRBJ2-7 NA TRBV5-4 TRBD1 CASSLPGQGISYEQYF TGTGCCAGCAGCTTACCTGGACAGGGAATATCCTACGAGCAGTACTTC
TRBJ1-2 few TRBV19 TRBD1 CASRAGTGTYGYTF TGTGCCAGCCGCGCCGGGACAGGGACCTATGGCTACACCTTC
TRBJ1-1 NA TRBV2 TRBD1 CASNLGQARGAFF TGTGCCAGCAACTTAGGACAGGCAAGGGGAGCTTTCTTT
TRBJ2-3 few TRBV13 NA CASRRGGMATQYF TGTGCCAGCAGGCGGGGTGGAATGGCTACGCAGTATTTT
TRBJ1-6 NA TRBV18 NA CASSRYSTAGDSPLHF TGTGCCAGCTCCCGCTACTCAACCGCCGGGGATTCACCCCTCCACTTT
TRBJ2-7 once TRBV6-1 TRBD1 CASSEMTGGRYEQYF TGTGCCAGCAGTGAAATGACAGGGGGACGGTACGAGCAGTACTTC
TRBJ2-3 NA TRBV6-5 NA CASRPDQVDTQYF TGTGCCAGCAGGCCCGACCAGGTGGATACGCAGTATTTT
TRBJ1-4 NA TRBV6-5 NA CASSGTYGNEKLFF TGTGCCAGCAGCGGGACATACGGAAATGAAAAACTGTTTTTT
TRBJ2-5 NA TRBV7-9 TRBD2 CASSHGTSDLQTQYF TGTGCCAGCAGCCACGGGACTAGCGACCTACAGACCCAGTACTTC
TRBJ2-7 NA TRBV2 TRBD2 CASNQLAGGLGYEQYF TGTGCCAGCAATCAACTAGCGGGAGGTTTGGGCTACGAGCAGTACTTC
TRBJ1-4 NA TRBV5-1 TRBD1 CASSLPGQGYEKLFF TGCGCCAGCAGCCTCCCGGGACAGGGGTATGAAAAACTGTTTTTT
TRBJ1-2 NA TRBV7-9 TRBD1 CASSRSNRGRGGYTF TGTGCCAGCAGCCGTTCAAACAGGGGGCGGGGTGGCTACACCTTC
TRBJ2-7 NA TRBV9 TRBD2 CASSQGLAVSYEQYF TGTGCCAGCAGCCAAGGACTAGCGGTCTCCTACGAGCAGTACTTC
TRBJ1-5 NA TRBV10-3 TRBD1 CAISKTGRDSSQPQHF TGTGCCATCAGCAAAACCGGTCGGGACAGTTCCCAGCCCCAGCATTTT
TRBJ2-7 NA TRBV5-1 NA CASSLGSGPYEQYF TGCGCCAGCAGCTTGGGGTCAGGGCCCTACGAGCAGTACTTC
TRBJ1-5 NA TRBV3-1/TRBV3-2 TRBD1 CASSRDRDQPQHF TGTGCCAGCAGCCGGGACAGGGATCAGCCCCAGCATTTT
TRBJ2-7 few TRBV19 TRBD2 CASRSRGLAGGDEQYF TGTGCCAGTAGAAGTCGGGGACTAGCGGGAGGCGACGAGCAGTACTTC
TRBJ2-1 NA TRBV11-2 NA CASSHRQGLVYEQFF TGTGCCAGCAGCCATCGACAGGGACTAGTTTATGAGCAGTTCTTC
TRBJ1-2 many TRBV4-1 NA CASSQGTDGRGYTF TGCGCCAGCAGCCAAGGCACGGACGGGAGAGGCTACACCTTC
TRBJ2-7 few TRBV6-5 TRBD2 CASSQTSGSSYEQYF TGTGCCAGCAGCCAGACTAGCGGGAGCTCCTACGAGCAGTACTTC
TRBJ1-2 NA TRBV27 TRBD1 CASSLQGATGYGYTF TGTGCCAGCAGTTTACAGGGGGCAACAGGGTATGGCTACACCTTC
TRBJ2-3 NA TRBV10-2 TRBD2 CASGGAGGLDTQYF TGCGCCAGCGGGGGAGCGGGAGGGCTGGATACGCAGTATTTT
TRBJ2-2 NA TRBV29-1 TRBD1 CSVERQGTGELFF TGCAGCGTTGAAAGACAGGGTACCGGGGAGCTGTTTTTT
TRBJ2-1 NA TRBV7-8 NA CASTSGKGGNEQFF TGTGCCAGCACCTCGGGGAAAGGGGGCAATGAGCAGTTCTTC
TRBJ1-4 NA TRBV3-1/TRBV3-2 TRBD1 CASSQDSWTGDEKLFF TGTGCCAGCAGCCAAGATTCTTGGACAGGGGACGAAAAACTGTTTTTT
TRBJ1-1 NA TRBV27 NA CASRAGTNENTEAFF TGTGCCAGCAGGGCCGGGACAAATGAGAACACTGAAGCTTTCTTT
TRBJ1-4 NA TRBV18 NA CASSPPNPGNEKLFF TGTGCCAGCTCACCACCGAACCCGGGGAATGAAAAACTGTTTTTT
TRBJ1-5 few TRBV5-3 NA CARSNLGQANHQPQHF TGTGCCAGAAGCAATCTGGGGCAGGCAAACCATCAGCCCCAGCATTTT
TRBJ2-1 NA TRBV10-3 NA CAISEGDFYNEQFF TGTGCCATCAGTGAAGGGGACTTCTACAATGAGCAGTTCTTC
TRBJ2-5 NA TRBV5-1 NA CASSSQETQYF TGCGCCAGCAGCTCACAAGAGACCCAGTACTTC
TRBJ1-2 few TRBV5-6 NA CASSLAAGVFSGYTF TGTGCCAGCAGCTTGGCCGCCGGGGTATTTAGTGGCTACACCTTC
TRBJ2-3 once TRBV6-6 TRBD2 CATANLERGEQYF TGTGCCACAGCCAATCTTGAGCGGGGGGAGCAGTATTTT
TRBJ2-5 NA TRBV4-3 NA CASSQNLLLQSTRPQETQYF TGCGCCAGCAGCCAAAATCTACTACTCCAATCGACCCGGCCTCAAGAGACCCAGTACTTC
TRBJ2-1 NA TRBV29-1 TRBD1 CSVEGWTGGNEQFF TGCAGCGTTGAGGGATGGACAGGGGGAAATGAGCAGTTCTTC
TRBJ1-2 NA TRBV2 NA CASGTGQGIYGYTF TGTGCCAGCGGTACAGGGCAGGGGATCTATGGCTACACCTTC
TRBJ2-3 NA TRBV11-1 NA CASSLRFDTQYF TGTGCCAGCAGCTTACGGTTTGATACGCAGTATTTT
TRBJ2-2 once TRBV4-2 TRBD2 CASRPLGLAGGPTGELFF TGTGCCAGCAGACCTCTGGGACTAGCGGGGGGACCTACCGGGGAGCTGTTTTTT
TRBJ2-7 NA TRBV6-1 TRBD2 CASSEVLAGSYEQYF TGTGCCAGCAGTGAAGTGCTAGCGGGCTCCTACGAGCAGTACTTC
TRBJ2-4 once TRBV28 NA CATFAEVAKNIQYF TGTGCCACTTTCGCGGAGGTAGCCAAAAACATTCAGTACTTC
TRBJ2-7 NA TRBV27 TRBD2 CASSLSRLAGYSPYEQYF TGTGCCAGCAGTTTATCGAGGCTAGCGGGATACTCTCCCTACGAGCAGTACTTC
TRBJ2-5 NA TRBV2 NA CASSVSRVGSRTQYF TGTGCCAGCAGTGTTAGCAGGGTGGGCTCTCGGACCCAGTACTTC
TRBJ1-6 NA TRBV6-1 TRBD1 CASSDLTWTGNSPLHF TGTGCCAGCAGTGACTTGACTTGGACAGGGAATTCACCCCTCCACTTT
TRBJ2-5 NA TRBV5-1 TRBD1 CASSGTGGRGVRETQYF TGCGCCAGCAGCGGAACAGGGGGTCGGGGTGTACGGGAGACCCAGTACTTC
TRBJ2-7 many TRBV3-1/TRBV3-2 TRBD1 CASSLKQGPHEQYF TGTGCCAGCAGCCTAAAACAGGGGCCCCACGAGCAGTACTTC
TRBJ2-7 once TRBV7-9 NA CASSLEAGIEQYF TGTGCCAGCAGCTTAGAGGCGGGAATCGAGCAGTACTTC
TRBJ2-1 NA TRBV19 NA CASSIDYGYNEQFF TGTGCCAGTAGTATAGATTACGGGTACAATGAGCAGTTCTTC
TRBJ1-1 few TRBV6-5 TRBD1 CASSPGQGYTEAFF TGTGCCAGCAGTCCGGGACAGGGTTACACTGAAGCTTTCTTT
TRBJ1-6 NA TRBV25-1 TRBD1 CASIGTGLSPLHF TGTGCCAGCATCGGGACAGGCCTCTCACCCCTCCACTTT
TRBJ2-7 NA TRBV7-2 NA CASRPDGSYEQYF TGTGCCAGCAGACCCGACGGGTCCTACGAGCAGTACTTC
TRBJ1-1 NA TRBV6-5 NA CASSYGRHTEAFF TGTGCCAGCAGTTACGGGCGCCACACTGAAGCTTTCTTT
TRBJ1-2 NA TRBV6-5 NA CASSMKGYGYTF TGTGCCAGCAGTATGAAGGGGTATGGCTACACCTTC
TRBJ2-1 NA TRBV21-1 NA CASSKARDEQFF TGTGCCAGCAGCAAAGCGCGGGATGAGCAGTTCTTC
TRBJ1-2 NA TRBV4-1 TRBD1 CASSPLRQGAGGYTF TGCGCCAGCAGCCCCCTCAGACAGGGGGCGGGGGGCTACACCTTC
TRBJ2-7 NA TRBV14 TRBD2 CASRSSGSPEQYF TGTGCCAGCAGATCTAGCGGGAGTCCCGAGCAGTACTTC